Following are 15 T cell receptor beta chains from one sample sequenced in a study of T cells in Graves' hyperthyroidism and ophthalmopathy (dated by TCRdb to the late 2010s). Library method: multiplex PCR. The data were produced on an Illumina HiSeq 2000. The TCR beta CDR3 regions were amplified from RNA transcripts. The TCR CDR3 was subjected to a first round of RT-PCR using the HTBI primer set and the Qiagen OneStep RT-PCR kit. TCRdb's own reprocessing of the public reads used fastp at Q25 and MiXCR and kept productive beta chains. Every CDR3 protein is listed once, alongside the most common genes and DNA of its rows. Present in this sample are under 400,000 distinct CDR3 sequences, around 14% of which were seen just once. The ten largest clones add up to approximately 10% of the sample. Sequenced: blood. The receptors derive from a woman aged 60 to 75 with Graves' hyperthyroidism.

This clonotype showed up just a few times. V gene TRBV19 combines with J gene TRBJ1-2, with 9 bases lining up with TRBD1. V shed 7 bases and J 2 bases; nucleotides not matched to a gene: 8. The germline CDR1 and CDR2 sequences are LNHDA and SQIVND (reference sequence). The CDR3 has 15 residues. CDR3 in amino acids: CASNPGQGPNYGYTF. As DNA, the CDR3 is TGTGCCAGTAATCCGGGACAGGGCCCGAACTATGGCTACACCTTC.

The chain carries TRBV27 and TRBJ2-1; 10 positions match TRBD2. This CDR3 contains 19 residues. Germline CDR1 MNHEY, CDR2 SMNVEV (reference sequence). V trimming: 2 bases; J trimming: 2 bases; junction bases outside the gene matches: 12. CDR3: CASSLRAGGPVGAYNEQFF. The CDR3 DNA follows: TGTGCCAGCAGTTTAAGAGCGGGAGGGCCGGTTGGGGCCTACAATGAGCAGTTCTTC.

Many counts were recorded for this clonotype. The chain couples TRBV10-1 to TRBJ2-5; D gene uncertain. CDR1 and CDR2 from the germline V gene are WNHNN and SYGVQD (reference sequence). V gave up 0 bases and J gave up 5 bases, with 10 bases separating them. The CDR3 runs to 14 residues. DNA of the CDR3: TGCGCCAGCAGTGAGTCGGAGTCTCTCGAGACCCAGTACTTC. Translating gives CASSESESLETQYF.

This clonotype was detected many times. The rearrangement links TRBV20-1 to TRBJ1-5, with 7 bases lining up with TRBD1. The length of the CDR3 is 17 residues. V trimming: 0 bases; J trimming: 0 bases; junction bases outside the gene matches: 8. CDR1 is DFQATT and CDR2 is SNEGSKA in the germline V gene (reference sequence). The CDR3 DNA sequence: TGCAGTGCTAGAGATCGTACAGGGGATAATAGCAATCAGCCCCAGCATTTT. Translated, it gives CSARDRTGDNSNQPQHF.

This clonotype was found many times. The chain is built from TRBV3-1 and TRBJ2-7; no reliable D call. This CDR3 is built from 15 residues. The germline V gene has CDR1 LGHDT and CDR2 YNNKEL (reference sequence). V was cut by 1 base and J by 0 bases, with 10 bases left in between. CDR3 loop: CASSQVPGTSYEQYF. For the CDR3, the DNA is TGTGCCAGCAGCCAAGTCCCTGGAACCTCCTACGAGCAGTACTTC.

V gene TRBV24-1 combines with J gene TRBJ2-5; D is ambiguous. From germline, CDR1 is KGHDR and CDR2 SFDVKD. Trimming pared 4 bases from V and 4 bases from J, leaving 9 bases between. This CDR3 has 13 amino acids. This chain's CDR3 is CATSEPVRETQYF. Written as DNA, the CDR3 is TGTGCCACCAGTGAACCGGTAAGAGAGACCCAGTACTTC.

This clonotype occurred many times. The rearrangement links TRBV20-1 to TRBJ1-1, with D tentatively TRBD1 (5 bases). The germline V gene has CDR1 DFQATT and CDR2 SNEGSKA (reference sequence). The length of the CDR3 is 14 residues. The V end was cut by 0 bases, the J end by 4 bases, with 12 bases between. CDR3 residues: CSARDQGTTTEAFF. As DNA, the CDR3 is TGCAGTGCTAGAGACCAGGGAACGACCACTGAAGCTTTCTTT.

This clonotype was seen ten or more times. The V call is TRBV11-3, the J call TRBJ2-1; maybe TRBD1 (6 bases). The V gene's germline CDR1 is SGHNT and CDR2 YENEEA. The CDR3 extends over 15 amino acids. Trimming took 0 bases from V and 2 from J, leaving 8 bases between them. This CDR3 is CASSLEGDTYNEQFF. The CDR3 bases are TGTGCCAGCAGCTTAGAGGGGGACACCTACAATGAGCAGTTCTTC.

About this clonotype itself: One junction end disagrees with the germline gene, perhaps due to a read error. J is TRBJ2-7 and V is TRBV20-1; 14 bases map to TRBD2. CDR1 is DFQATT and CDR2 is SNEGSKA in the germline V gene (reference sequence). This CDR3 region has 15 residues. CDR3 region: CSARTRLAGGSEQYF. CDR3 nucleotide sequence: TGCAGTGCTAGGACCCGACTAGCGGGAGGGAGCGAGCAATACTTC.

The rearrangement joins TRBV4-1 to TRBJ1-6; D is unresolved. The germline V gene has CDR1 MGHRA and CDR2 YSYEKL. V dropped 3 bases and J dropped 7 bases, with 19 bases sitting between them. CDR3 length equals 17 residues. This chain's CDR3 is CASSQDFGSRQNSPLHF. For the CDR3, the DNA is TGCGCCAGCAGCCAGGACTTTGGTAGCCGGCAAAATTCACCCCTCCACTTT.

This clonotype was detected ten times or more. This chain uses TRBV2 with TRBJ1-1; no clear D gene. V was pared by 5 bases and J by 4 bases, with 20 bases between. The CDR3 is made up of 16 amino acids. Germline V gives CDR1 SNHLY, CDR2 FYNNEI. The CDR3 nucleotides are TGTGCCAGCAGTCCTCCAAGTCCAGGCACTTTCACTGAAGCTTTCTTT. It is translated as CASSPPSPGTFTEAFF.

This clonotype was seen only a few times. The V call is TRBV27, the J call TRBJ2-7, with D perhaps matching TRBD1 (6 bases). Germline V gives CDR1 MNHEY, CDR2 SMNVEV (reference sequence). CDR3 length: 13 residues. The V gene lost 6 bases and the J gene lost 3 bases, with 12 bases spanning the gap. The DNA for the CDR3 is TGTGCCAGCAGACAGGGAATGGGCTACGAGCAGTACTTC. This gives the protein CASRQGMGYEQYF.

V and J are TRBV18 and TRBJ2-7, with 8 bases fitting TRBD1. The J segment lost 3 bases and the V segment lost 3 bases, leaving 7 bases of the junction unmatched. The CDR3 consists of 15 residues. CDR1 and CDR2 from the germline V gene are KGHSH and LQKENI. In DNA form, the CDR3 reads TGTGCCAGCTCACCCGGGACAGGTAGGGACTACGAGCAGTACTTC. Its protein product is CASSPGTGRDYEQYF.

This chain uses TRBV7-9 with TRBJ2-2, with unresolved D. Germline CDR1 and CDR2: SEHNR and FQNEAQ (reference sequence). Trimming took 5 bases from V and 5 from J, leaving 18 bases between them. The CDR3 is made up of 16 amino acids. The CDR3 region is CASSQLSRRATGELFF. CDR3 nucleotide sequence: TGTGCCAGCAGCCAACTGTCCCGAAGAGCTACCGGGGAGCTGTTTTTT.

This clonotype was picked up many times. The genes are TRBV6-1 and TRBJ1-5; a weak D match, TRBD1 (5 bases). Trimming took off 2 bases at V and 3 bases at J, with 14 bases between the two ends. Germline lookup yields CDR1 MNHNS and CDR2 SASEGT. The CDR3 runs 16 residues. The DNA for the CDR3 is TGTGCCAGCAGTGAACTTTGGGGGAGGTCCAATCAGCCCCAGCATTTT. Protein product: CASSELWGRSNQPQHF.